These T cell receptor beta chains were read from a single sample in a study of response to subunit inactivated influenza vaccine. TCRdb itself ran the RT-PCR reads through MiXCR, one entry per CDR3 protein. Of 500,000 to 600,000 distinct CDR3 sequences listed, around 11% are singletons. This sample also appeared in a second study, on T cells expressing NK-cell markers.

Sequencing used PBMCs from blood, obtained on the day of vaccination. The receptors were gathered from a man aged 50-60 years who received an inactivated influenza vaccine. Each CDR3 is given with its conserved first and last residue. D genes are given only for firm matches. Rows may omit the clone size; those that give it use once, few, many or a size class.

clone_size: few
v_call: TRBV7-9
d_call: TRBD2
j_call: TRBJ2-5
cdr3_nt: TGTGCCAGCCGACTAGCGGGGGGCGAAGAGACCCAGTACTTC
cdr3_aa: CASRLAGGEETQYF

clone_size: many
v_call: TRBV12-3/TRBV12-4
d_call: TRBD1
j_call: TRBJ2-2
cdr3_nt: TGTGCCAGCAGTCTGACAGGGAAATTGGTCGGGGAGCTGTTTTTT
cdr3_aa: CASSLTGKLVGELFF

clone_size: few
v_call: TRBV7-9
d_call: NA
j_call: TRBJ2-5
cdr3_nt: TGTGCCAGCAGTCCAATCCCGCAAGAGACCCAGTACTTC
cdr3_aa: CASSPIPQETQYF

clone_size: few
v_call: TRBV5-6
d_call: NA
j_call: TRBJ1-1
cdr3_nt: TGTGCCAGCAGCTTGGCGATCGGGGGCGCCGACACTGAAGCTTTCTTT
cdr3_aa: CASSLAIGGADTEAFF

clone_size: NA
v_call: TRBV6-1
d_call: TRBD2
j_call: TRBJ2-3
cdr3_nt: TGTGCCAGCAGCCGCGCTACGGGAGGGCCCGCAGATACGCAGTATTTT
cdr3_aa: CASSRATGGPADTQYF

clone_size: NA
v_call: TRBV12-3/TRBV12-4
d_call: NA
j_call: TRBJ2-7
cdr3_nt: TGTGCCAGCAGTTTCCAGAGCAGGGGAAGCTCCTACGAGCAGTACTTC
cdr3_aa: CASSFQSRGSSYEQYF

clone_size: NA
v_call: TRBV19
d_call: NA
j_call: TRBJ1-1
cdr3_nt: TGTGCCAGTAGGCCCGGGGGAGGAATGAACACTGAAGCTTTCTTT
cdr3_aa: CASRPGGGMNTEAFF

clone_size: many
v_call: TRBV3-1
d_call: TRBD2
j_call: TRBJ2-5
cdr3_nt: TGTGCCAGCAGCCAGACTCTAGCGGGGTTTGAGACCCAGTACTTC
cdr3_aa: CASSQTLAGFETQYF

clone_size: NA
v_call: TRBV7-9
d_call: NA
j_call: TRBJ2-5
cdr3_nt: TGTGCCAGCAGCTCGTACAGGGTTGAGACCCAGTACTTC
cdr3_aa: CASSSYRVETQYF

clone_size: few
v_call: TRBV20-1
d_call: NA
j_call: TRBJ1-1
cdr3_nt: TGCAGTGCTAGCAGACGCACTGAAGCTTTCTTT
cdr3_aa: CSASRRTEAFF

clone_size: many
v_call: TRBV12-3/TRBV12-4
d_call: NA
j_call: TRBJ2-3
cdr3_nt: TGTGCCAGCAGTTTTTTGGTTACAGATACGCAGTATTTT
cdr3_aa: CASSFLVTDTQYF

clone_size: many
v_call: TRBV27
d_call: NA
j_call: TRBJ2-7
cdr3_nt: TGTGCCAGCAGTTCAACCCTCGACTGGCAATGGTACTTC
cdr3_aa: CASSSTLDWQWYF

clone_size: NA
v_call: TRBV28
d_call: NA
j_call: TRBJ2-3
cdr3_nt: TGTGCCAGCAGTTTCGCGTCAGATACGCAGTATTTT
cdr3_aa: CASSFASDTQYF

clone_size: NA
v_call: TRBV12-3/TRBV12-4
d_call: NA
j_call: TRBJ2-1
cdr3_nt: TGTGCCAGCAGTCCCGGACAGATTAATGAGCAGTTCTTC
cdr3_aa: CASSPGQINEQFF

clone_size: few
v_call: TRBV20-1
d_call: TRBD1
j_call: TRBJ2-2
cdr3_nt: TGCAGTGCTAGGACCGGGACAGGGGGTATCGGGGAGCTGTTTTTT
cdr3_aa: CSARTGTGGIGELFF